This T cell receptor beta chain was sequenced during a study of blood T cell repertoires in COVID-19. Overall study context: Samples came from the United States, Italy and Spain, spanning acute and convalescent COVID-19.

The germline gives CDR1 LGHDT, CDR2 YNNKEL (reference sequence). The CDR3 covers 16 residues. Unmatched junction bases numbered 9, after V lost 5 bases and J lost 4 bases. This clone has just one count. In the source study's methods: For nucleated cells, counts were estimated from reference gene primer amplification. TCRdb's copy holds only in-frame clones and misses some; the assay was immunoSEQ multiplex PCR. V and J calls and clone size are as listed in that table; D and trimming were resolved from the DNA. The sample contains 150,000 to 200,000 clones, roughly three quarters of which appear only once. In terms of age and location, participants ranged from about 18 to 95 years and lived in about two dozen US areas. The study assigned cohorts using participant-reported clinical history.

This TCR was recovered from a woman aged 45-65 years with acute COVID-19. What was sequenced was PBMCs or T cells enriched from blood (not recorded which). This rearrangement joins TRBV3-1 (or the pseudogene TRBV3-2) to TRBJ1-3; 9 nucleotides agree with TRBD1. This CDR3 reads CASSEYTGGNGNTIYF. The CDR3 DNA reads TGTGCCAGCAGCGAATATACAGGGGGCAACGGAAACACCATATATTTT.